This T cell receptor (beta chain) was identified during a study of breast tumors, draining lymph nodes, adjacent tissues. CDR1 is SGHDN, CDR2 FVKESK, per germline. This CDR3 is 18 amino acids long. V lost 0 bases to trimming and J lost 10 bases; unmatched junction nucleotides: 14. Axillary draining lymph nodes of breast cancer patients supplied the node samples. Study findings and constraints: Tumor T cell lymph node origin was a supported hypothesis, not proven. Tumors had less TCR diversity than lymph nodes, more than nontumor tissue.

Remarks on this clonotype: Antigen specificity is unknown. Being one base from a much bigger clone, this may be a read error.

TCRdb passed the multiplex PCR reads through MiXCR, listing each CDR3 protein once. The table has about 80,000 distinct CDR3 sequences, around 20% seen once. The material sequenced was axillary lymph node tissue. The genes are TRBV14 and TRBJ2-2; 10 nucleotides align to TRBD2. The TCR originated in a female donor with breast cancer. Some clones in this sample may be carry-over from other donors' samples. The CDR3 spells CASSQDPSGRAKAEELFF. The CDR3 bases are TGTGCCAGCAGCCAAGATCCGAGCGGGAGGGCCAAGGCCGAGGAGCTGTTTTTT.